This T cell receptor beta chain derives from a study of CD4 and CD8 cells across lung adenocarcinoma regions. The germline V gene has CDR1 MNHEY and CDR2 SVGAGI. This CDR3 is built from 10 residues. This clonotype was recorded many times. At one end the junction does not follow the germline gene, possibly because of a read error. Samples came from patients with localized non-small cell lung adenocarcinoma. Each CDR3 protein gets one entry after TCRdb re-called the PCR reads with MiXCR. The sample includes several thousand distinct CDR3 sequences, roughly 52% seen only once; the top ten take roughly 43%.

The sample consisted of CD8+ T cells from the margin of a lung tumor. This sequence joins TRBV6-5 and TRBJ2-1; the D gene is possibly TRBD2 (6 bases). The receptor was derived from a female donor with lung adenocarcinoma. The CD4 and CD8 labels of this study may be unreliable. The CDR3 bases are TGTGCCAGCAGTTCGACTAGTCACTACTTC. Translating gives CASSSTSHYF.